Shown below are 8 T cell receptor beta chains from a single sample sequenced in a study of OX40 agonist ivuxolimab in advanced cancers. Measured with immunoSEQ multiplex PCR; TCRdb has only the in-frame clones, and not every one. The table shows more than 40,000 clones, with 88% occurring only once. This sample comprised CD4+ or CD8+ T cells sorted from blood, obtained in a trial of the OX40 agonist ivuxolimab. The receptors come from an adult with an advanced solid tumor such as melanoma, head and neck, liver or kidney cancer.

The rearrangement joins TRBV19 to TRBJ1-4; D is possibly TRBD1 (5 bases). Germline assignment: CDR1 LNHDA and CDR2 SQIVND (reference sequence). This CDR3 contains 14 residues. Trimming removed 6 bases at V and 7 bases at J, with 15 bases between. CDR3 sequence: CASRDAGGIEKLFF. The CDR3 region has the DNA TGTGCCAGTAGGGATGCGGGGGGTATTGAAAAACTGTTTTTT. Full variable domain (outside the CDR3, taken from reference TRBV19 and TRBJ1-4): DGGITQSPKYLFRKEGQNVTLSCEQNLNHDAMYWYRQDPGQGLRLIYYSQIVNDFQKGDIAEGYSVSREKKESFPLTVTSAQKNPTAFYLCASRDAGGIEKLFFGSGTQLSVL.

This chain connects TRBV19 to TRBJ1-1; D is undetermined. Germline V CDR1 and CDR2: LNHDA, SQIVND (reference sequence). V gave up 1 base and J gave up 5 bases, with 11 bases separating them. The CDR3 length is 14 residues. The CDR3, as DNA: TGTGCCAGTAGTATAGGGCGGGGATTAACTGAAGCTTTCTTT. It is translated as CASSIGRGLTEAFF.

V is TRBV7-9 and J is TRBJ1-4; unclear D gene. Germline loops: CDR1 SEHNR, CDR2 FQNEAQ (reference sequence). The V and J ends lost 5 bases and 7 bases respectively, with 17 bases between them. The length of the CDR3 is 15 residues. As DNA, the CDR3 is TGTGCCAGCAGCCGACCGGTGGCCACGGGTGAAAAACTGTTTTTT. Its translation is CASSRPVATGEKLFF.

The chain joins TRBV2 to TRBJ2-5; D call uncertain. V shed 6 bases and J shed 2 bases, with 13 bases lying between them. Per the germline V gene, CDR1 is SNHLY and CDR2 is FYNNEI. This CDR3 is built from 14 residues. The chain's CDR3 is CASSALSKQETQYF. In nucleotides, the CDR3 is TGTGCCAGCAGCGCCCTGAGTAAACAAGAGACCCAGTACTTC.

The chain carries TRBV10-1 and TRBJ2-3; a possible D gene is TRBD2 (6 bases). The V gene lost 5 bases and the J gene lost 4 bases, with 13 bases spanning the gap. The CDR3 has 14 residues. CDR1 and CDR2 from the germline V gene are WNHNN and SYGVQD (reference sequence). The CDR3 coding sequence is TGCGCCAGCAGTACGGGACTCCTGCCAGATACGCAGTATTTT. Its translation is CASSTGLLPDTQYF.

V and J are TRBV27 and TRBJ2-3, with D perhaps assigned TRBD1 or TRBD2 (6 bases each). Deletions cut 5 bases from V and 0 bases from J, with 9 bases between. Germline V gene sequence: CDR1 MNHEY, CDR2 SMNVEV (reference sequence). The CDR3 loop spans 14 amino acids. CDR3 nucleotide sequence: TGTGCCAGCAGTAGGGGGACTAGCACAGATACGCAGTATTTT. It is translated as CASSRGTSTDTQYF.

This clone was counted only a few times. The CDR3 loop is CASSSDRVGDQPQHF. CDR3 in DNA: TGTGCCAGCAGTTCTGACAGGGTCGGGGATCAGCCCCAGCATTTT. The rearrangement uses TRBV27 and TRBJ1-5; 7 bases agree with TRBD1. The CDR3 is 15 residues long. J was trimmed by 5 bases and V by 4 bases; bases with no gene match: 8. Germline V lookup: CDR1 MNHEY, CDR2 SMNVEV (reference sequence).

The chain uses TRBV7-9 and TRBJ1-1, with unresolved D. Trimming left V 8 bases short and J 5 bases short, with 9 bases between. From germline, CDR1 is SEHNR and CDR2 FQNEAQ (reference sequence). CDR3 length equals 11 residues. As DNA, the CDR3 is TGTGCCAGCTTAGGAGGGACTGAAGCTTTCTTT. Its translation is CASLGGTEAFF.